The rows below give T cell receptor beta chains drawn from one sample of a study of Tregs in tolerant kidney transplant recipients. TCRdb's copy holds only in-frame clones and misses some; the assay was immunoSEQ multiplex PCR. The table has fewer than 80,000 clones, approximately 98% seen once. Sequencing was performed on CD4+ T cells from blood, taken before the transplant. The source of these receptors is a human donor who received a combined kidney and bone marrow transplant. The CDR3 runs from the conserved cysteine through the conserved F or W. The D gene is left open where the match is weak. Clone size is stated in some rows and not others, as once, few, many or a class when expanded.

TRBV6-6	TRBD1	-	TRBJ1-2	15	TGTGCCAGCAAACCGGGACAGGGGACTAACTATGGCTACACCTTC	CASKPGQGTNYGYTF
TRBV19	TRBD2	-	TRBJ2-3	16	TGTGCCAGTAGTCGCGGGACTAGCGACGTCACAGATACGCAGTATTTT	CASSRGTSDVTDTQYF
TRBV7-2	-	-	TRBJ1-5	15	TGTGCCAGCAGCAGGGGCAGGCATAGCAATCAGCCCCAGCATTTT	CASSRGRHSNQPQHF
TRBV6-5	TRBD1	once	TRBJ2-2	15	TGTGCCAGCACCCGGACAGGAGGCGGCACCGGGGAGCTGTTTTTT	CASTRTGGGTGELFF
TRBV19	-	-	TRBJ1-2	14	TGTGCCAGTAGTAGGAACAGGGAGAACTATGGCTACACCTTC	CASSRNRENYGYTF
TRBV4-2	-	-	TRBJ1-3	17	TGTGCCAGCAGCCACCGCCCCGCGGGAGACTCTGGAAACACCATATATTTT	CASSHRPAGDSGNTIYF
TRBV4-1	TRBD1	-	TRBJ2-1	16	TGCGCCAGCAGCCAAGACGAGCAGGGGGTAGTGTGGGAGCAGTTCTTC	CASSQDEQGVVWEQFF
TRBV4-2	TRBD1	-	TRBJ1-2	14	TGTGCCAGCAGCCACCCACAGGGGAACTATGGCTACACCTTC	CASSHPQGNYGYTF
TRBV7-3	TRBD2	-	TRBJ2-3	16	TGTGCCAGCAGCTTTTCTTCTAGCGGGAGCACAGATACGCAGTATTTT	CASSFSSSGSTDTQYF
TRBV5-1	-	-	TRBJ2-2	14	TGCGCCAGCAGACAGTTTGTCAACACCGGGGAGCTGTTTTTT	CASRQFVNTGELFF
TRBV7-9	-	-	TRBJ1-6	14	TGTGCCAGCAGCTTAGGACAGCGTCGTTCACCCCTCCACTTT	CASSLGQRRSPLHF
TRBV4-3	-	-	TRBJ2-3	16	TGCGCCAGCAGCCCGACGGCTAGCAGACCCACAGATACGCAGTATTTT	CASSPTASRPTDTQYF
TRBV19	-	-	TRBJ1-6	17	TGTGCCAGTAGTATCCGGGGGGCATCAGTTTCCAAAGCACCCCTCCACTTT	CASSIRGASVSKAPLHF
TRBV5-4	TRBD2	-	TRBJ2-2	17	TGTGCCAGCACCCCCAACAGCGGGGGGGCTCGCACCGGGGAGCTGTTTTTT	CASTPNSGGARTGELFF
TRBV11-3	TRBD1	-	TRBJ2-5	15	TGTGCCAGCAGCCCCCGGACAGGGACGCAAGAGACCCAGTACTTC	CASSPRTGTQETQYF
TRBV20-1	-	-	TRBJ1-2	11	TGCAGTGCTAGAGAGGGCGGGGGCTACACCTTC	CSAREGGGYTF
TRBV18	-	-	TRBJ1-5	14	TGTGCCAGCTCACCGGGGGGTCGCAATCAGCCCCAGCATTTT	CASSPGGRNQPQHF
TRBV4-3	TRBD2	-	TRBJ2-3	17	TGCGCCAGCAGCCACGCGATGCTAGCGGGGGGGCAGGATACGCAGTATTTT	CASSHAMLAGGQDTQYF
TRBV19	TRBD2	-	TRBJ2-2	16	TGTGCCAGTAGTATCCAAGCGGGAGTTTGGACCGGGGAGCTGTTTTTT	CASSIQAGVWTGELFF
TRBV19	-	-	TRBJ2-1	15	TGTGCCAGTAGTAGTCCAGGGGGGCCTCGAAATGAGCAGTTCTTC	CASSSPGGPRNEQFF
TRBV19	-	once	TRBJ2-5	14	TGTGCCAGTAGCCCGACAGGAATTTTAGAGACCCAGTACTTC	CASSPTGILETQYF
TRBV7-9	-	once	TRBJ1-2	11	TGTGCCAGCAGCTGGACATACGGCTACACCTTC	CASSWTYGYTF
TRBV7-9	TRBD1	-	TRBJ2-7	13	TGTGCCAGCAACCTACAGGGGAGCCACGAGCAGTACTTC	CASNLQGSHEQYF
TRBV28	-	-	TRBJ2-1	11	TGTGCCAGCAGTCCGGAGAATGAGCAGTTCTTC	CASSPENEQFF
TRBV11-2	TRBD1	-	TRBJ2-2	15	TGTGCCAGCAGCTTAGGGACAGGGTACACCGGGGAGCTGTTTTTT	CASSLGTGYTGELFF
TRBV12-5	TRBD2	-	TRBJ2-7	15	TGTGCTAGTGGTTCTGGACTAGCGGGAGGTTCCGAGCAGTACTTC	CASGSGLAGGSEQYF
TRBV7-3	TRBD2	once	TRBJ2-5	20	TGTGCCAGCAGCTTAACAAGCCGGGGAAGTGAGCGGGGGGGCTCTCGGACCCAGTACTTC	CASSLTSRGSERGGSRTQYF